This T cell receptor (beta chain) was captured by sequencing in a study of post-analysis software for immune sequencing data. The study's findings and limits: With TRBV5-6, TRBV5-1 and TRBV20-1 included, 4 to 6 TRBV segments were more frequent in patients than in controls. F measure grouped same-batch samples tightly together.

This clonotype was counted between two and nine times. Its antigen is as yet unknown. Germline CDR1 and CDR2: SEHNR and FQNEAQ (reference sequence). The length of the CDR3 is 17 residues. The V and J ends lost 5 bases and 10 bases, in that order; junction bases with no gene match: 12. Carried by the TCR beta cDNA libraries were unique molecular identifiers. When 1 to 10 million T cells were used, they gave 500,000 or so cDNA molecules. TCRdb recomputed calls from the PCR reads with MiXCR, one row per CDR3 protein. In the table there are 150,000 to 200,000 distinct CDR3 sequences, over 25% of which are singletons.

This TCR was sampled from a girl between 10 and 17 years old with multiple sclerosis. This chain links TRBV7-9 with TRBJ1-6; 12 bases are shared with TRBD1. The sequenced sample consisted of blood. The CDR3 DNA sequence: TGTGCCAGCAGCCCGGACCCGGGACAGGGGGCTGAGTCACCCCTCCACTTT. It translates to CASSPDPGQGAESPLHF.